The source of this TCR beta chain is a study of blood T cell repertoires in COVID-19. Study details: Sites across the United States, Italy and Spain contributed samples from acute and convalescent COVID-19. T cells, B-cell-depleted T cells, or PBMCs provided the cDNA or gDNA that served as material.

This CDR3 has 19 residues. The V end was cut by 0 bases, the J end by 7 bases, with 27 bases between. Germline-derived CDR1 and CDR2 are MNHEY and SMNVEV (reference sequence). Original methodology: Reference gene primer amplification gave nucleated cell count estimates. Libraries were prepared by immunoSEQ multiplex PCR; TCRdb keeps only in-frame clonotypes and omits some of them. V, J and clone size are those of that table, while D and trimming were read from the DNA. The data hold about 190,000 clones, with 89% observed a single time. The source of this sequence is a man aged 35 to 55 with acute or convalescent COVID-19. The genes are TRBV27 and TRBJ2-5; TRBD2 might be the D (5 bases). Sequencing was performed on peripheral blood. For the CDR3, the DNA is TGTGCCAGCAGTTTATCAACGGGCAGCACACACCCCACCGCGGGGACCCAGTACTTC. This encodes CASSLSTGSTHPTAGTQYF.